Given below is one T cell receptor beta chain in context. Its recognized antigen is unknown. Base qualities are not recorded, but no much larger clone differs from it by a single base. The sample is drawn from a study of radiation and T cells in renal cell carcinoma (dated by TCRdb to 2019 to 2021). Concerning the study at large: TCR beta sequencing covered roughly 53 samples in total, comprising approximately 26 tumors and approximately 27 peripheral blood samples. The last blood draw happened 4 weeks after radiation, timed to coincide with nephrectomy. In the approximately 57 samples combined, 4 million to 5 million unique CDR3 nucleotide sequences were found, encoding about 2.7 million unique CDR3 amino acid sequences. General study outcomes and caveats: With a single-armed trial design, the study had no way to address how radiation dose or scheduling affects the TCR repertoire. Tracking of blood repertoire dynamics stopped at approximately four weeks after treatment, with no follow-up past that point. In blood, the top tumor clonotypes increased between baseline and 2 weeks post-radiation and then shrank by 4 weeks, which suggests that tumor-resident clones expanded only transiently. Because pretreatment tumor biopsies were not available, the study could not determine whether clonotypes were already present within the tumor at baseline.

Read against the paper, the sample's time point label means: blood 4 weeks post-SBRT, at nephrectomy. Per the publication, the treatment or condition label means: 15 Gy SBRT to primary tumor, nephrectomy 4 weeks later. Samples came from a clinical trial, in which primary renal cell carcinomas received 15 Gy stereotactic body radiation therapy followed by nephrectomy 4 weeks later. Serial peripheral blood from radiation-treated patients was sampled at baseline, 2 weeks and 4 weeks after SBRT to track tumor-enriched clonotypes. All patients had renal cell carcinoma with clear cell pathology. Genomic DNA for TCR sequencing was prepared using the QIAamp DNA Blood Mini Kit (Qiagen). The analyses included just those samples that passed every quality control check. TCR beta libraries were generated from genomic DNA with the immunoSEQ kit, following the manufacturer's recommendations. To prepare the libraries, a first multiplex PCR with proprietary primers was run, followed by a second PCR that added unique barcodes, and a bead cleanup was done after each round. A kit-provided positive control reaction and a negative control reaction were included in every sample batch. The final libraries underwent checking on an Agilent 4200 TapeStation D1000 ScreenTape, volumetric pooling, and quantification by qPCR. Sequencing was performed on an Illumina NextSeq500 with a MidOutput 150-cycle cartridge, and 156 Read1 and 15 Index1 cycles were run with kit custom primers. The pooled library was loaded at 0.9 to 1 pM with a roughly 20% PhiX control spike-in. In the paper's pipeline: Vendor-processed data were analyzed in R, with a clonotype defined as all T cells sharing the same CDR3 nucleotide sequence. For clone abundance analyses, frequencies were normalized to the 10,000 most abundant clones in each sample. Before analysis, public T cell clones were removed, and these numbered fewer than five per sample on average. An abundance difference of at least 32-fold between compartments was the criterion for calling clonotypes tumor-enriched or baseline blood-enriched. A beta-binomial differential abundance model was used to identify clonotypes that were expanded or contracted between blood time points. Tumor-blood repertoire similarity was measured with the Baroni-Urbani and Buser coefficient, and groups were compared using two-tailed Wilcoxon tests in R. The clones in this table, taken by TCRdb from immuneACCESS, are in-frame only. Not every clone is retained; where verified, under half of the shortfall comes from an unresolved V gene, and the cause of the rest is unknown. V, J and clone size are taken as reported in that table, and D and trimming were inferred from the DNA itself. The sample data list 130,000 to 150,000 clones, and 75% to 90% of these were observed just once. Over 15% of the sample is held by the ten biggest clonotypes.

V is clipped by 6 bases and J by 8 bases, and the sequence between their germline boundaries is 8 bases long. The germline V gene sets CDR1 to SGHTA and CDR2 to FQGNSA. The CDR3 covers 11 residues, taking in both the cysteine and the phenylalanine. Only the CDR3 portion is preserved as DNA: 33 bases, with reading frame beginning at the first base. Sequenced material: blood, taken from a patient whose treatment included radiotherapy and nephrectomy. The clonotype originates from a woman aged 45-59 years with renal cell carcinoma. Here the chain combines TRBV7-2 and TRBJ2-1, with the D gene uncertain. The nucleotide sequence reads TGTGCCAGCAGGAAGGTCGATGAGCAGTTCTTC. It translates as CASRKVDEQFF.